The clone carrying this T cell receptor (beta chain) was counted once. The data were taken from a study of blood T cell repertoires in COVID-19. Study-wide context: Samples came from the United States, Italy and Spain, spanning acute and convalescent COVID-19. PBMCs, B-cell-depleted T cells, or T cells provided the cDNA or gDNA that made up the material.

As processed by the authors: For nucleated cells, counts were estimated from reference gene primer amplification. Method: immunoSEQ multiplex PCR; TCRdb's copy keeps in-frame clones and lacks some. That table is the source of V, J and clone size, and D and trimming were worked out from the DNA. The sample lists about 70,000 clones, 65% to 85% occurring once. The CDR3 consists of 17 residues. Germline values: CDR1 LNHNV, CDR2 YYDKDF (reference sequence). Trimming removed 0 bases from V and 3 bases from J; junction bases left unmatched: 6. The receptor's source is a woman aged 80 or older with active or convalescent COVID-19. The rearrangement uses TRBV15 and TRBJ2-3, with 10 bases aligning to TRBD2. Sequenced: peripheral blood. This CDR3 is CATSRDSSGSRTDTQYF. For the CDR3, the DNA is TGTGCCACCAGCAGAGATTCTAGCGGGAGTAGAACAGATACGCAGTATTTT.